This T cell receptor beta chain was sequenced during a study of cytomegalovirus exposure and HLA in healthy donors. Study-level findings and limits: In a later analysis, HLA-C alleles had the fewest associated TCRs, DRB1 alleles the most. There was a cluster of highly shared sequence variants that was likely a sequencing artifact. The authors excluded some V segments, including TRBV6-2 and TRBV6-3, as indistinguishable. Previous analysis showed most TCR beta V segments were productive about 90% or about 30% of the time.

Of note for this clone: Antigen: not known.

The CDR3 sequence is 13 residues long. The germline V and J ends were trimmed by 0 bases and 5 bases, with 8 bases remaining between them. Germline lookup yields CDR1 KGHSH and CDR2 LQKENI. PCR primers comprised 60 Vbeta and 13 Jbeta primers. TCRdb's table, derived via immunoSEQ multiplex PCR, lists solely in-frame clones and lacks some. The data contain about 150,000 clones, roughly 80% of them singletons. The origin of this receptor is a man in his fifties in good health and CMV-seropositive. The chain uses TRBV18 and TRBJ2-7; D call uncertain. What was sequenced was PBMCs. CDR3 sequence (DNA): TGTGCCAGCTCACCACCGAATGGAGACGAGCAGTACTTC. Residues: CASSPPNGDEQYF.